A single sample is the source of the 4 T cell receptor beta chains below, sequenced in a study of graft-versus-host responses after intestinal transplantation. Repertoires were generated with immunoSEQ multiplex PCR, while TCRdb's copy carries only in-frame clones and drops some. The table has 80,000 to 100,000 clones, just under 95% seen once. Which antigens these TCRs recognize remains unknown. Sequencing was performed on unstimulated CD8+ T cells sorted from spleen or lymph node cells, taken before transplant. These receptors all stem from a human donor who was the organ donor for an intestinal transplant.

The V and J genes are TRBV10-3 and TRBJ2-1; 7 nucleotides align to TRBD2. The J segment lost 0 bases and the V segment lost 3 bases, leaving 2 bases of the junction unmatched. Germline loops: CDR1 ENHRY, CDR2 SYGVKD. There are 15 residues in the CDR3. In nucleotides, the CDR3 is TGTGCCATCAGTGAAGGGGACTACTCCTACAATGAGCAGTTCTTC. Translated, it gives CAISEGDYSYNEQFF.

The CDR3 protein is CASSSRVMDRVYGYTF. The CDR3 DNA is TGTGCCAGCAGTTCCCGCGTTATGGACAGGGTTTATGGCTACACCTTC. The gene calls are TRBV28 and TRBJ1-2; TRBD1 aligns across 8 bases. Germline V lookup: CDR1 MDHEN, CDR2 SYDVKM. Trimming removed 4 bases from V and 5 bases from J; junction bases left unmatched: 12. This CDR3 is 16 amino acids long.

The V and J genes are TRBV28 and TRBJ2-7; D is perhaps TRBD1 (6 bases). Trimming pared 7 bases from V and 1 base from J, leaving 17 bases between. CDR1 MDHEN and CDR2 SYDVKM come from the germline V gene. The CDR3 is 15 amino acids. CDR3 nucleotide sequence: TGTGCCAGCACCCTACAGGGTTCGCTGTCCTACGAGCAGTACTTC. Translating gives CASTLQGSLSYEQYF.

The chain joins TRBV5-5 to TRBJ2-5; D gene unclear. The CDR3 extends over 14 amino acids. The germline V gene has CDR1 SGHKS and CDR2 YYEKEE (reference sequence). Between the trimmed V and J ends, which lost 4 bases and 1 base, there was a span of 11 bases. In DNA form, the CDR3 reads TGTGCCAGCAGCACCCCTGGCGGCCAAGAGACCCAGTACTTC. It encodes CASSTPGGQETQYF.